This T cell receptor (beta chain) comes out of a study of OX40 agonist ivuxolimab in advanced cancers. Study-wide results and limits: Average numbers of expanded clones were greater in CD8+ T cells than in CD4+.

Regarding this clone: The target antigen is unknown.

The protocol was immunoSEQ multiplex PCR, while the TCRdb copy is restricted to in-frame clones and leaves out a portion. The sample lists tens of thousands of clones, roughly 87% occurring once. This specimen consisted of CD4+ or CD8+ T cells sorted from blood, obtained in a trial of the OX40 agonist ivuxolimab. The source of this sequence is an adult with an advanced solid tumor such as melanoma, head and neck, liver or kidney cancer.

The CDR3 DNA is TGTGCCAGCACCGTGGACCCGACCTCCTACAATGAGCAGTTCTTC. It codes for CASTVDPTSYNEQFF. This chain links TRBV27 with TRBJ2-1; D is ambiguous. CDR1 and CDR2 from the germline V gene are MNHEY and SMNVEV (reference sequence). V lost 7 bases and J 0 bases, leaving 13 bases between the germline ends. This CDR3 spans 15 amino acids.